The present TCR beta chain was sequenced within a study of shared clonotypes between healthy human individuals. Regarding the study as a whole: Relative to memory subsets, naive subsets generally showed larger estimated richness.

Clones were sequenced by immunoSEQ multiplex PCR, and TCRdb holds only the in-frame ones, with some missing. There are about 1 million clones in the sample; about 75% occur only once, and about 1.5% lies in the top ten. Germline V CDR1 and CDR2: SQVTM, ANQGSEA. V lost 3 bases and J lost 0, with 6 bases in between. The CDR3 spans 13 residues. A word on this clone: Its antigen is as yet unknown.

The sequence was collected from a young man in good health. V gene TRBV29-1 combines with J gene TRBJ2-1; D is undetermined. The sample was memory CD4+ T cells sorted from blood. Subset here: CD45RA-negative fraction. CDR3 bases: TGCAGCGTTGACGGCCGCTCCTACAATGAGCAGTTCTTC. Its translation: CSVDGRSYNEQFF.